This T cell receptor beta chain was captured by sequencing in a study of cytomegalovirus exposure and HLA in healthy donors. This clone was counted once. Its antigen remains unidentified. A multiplex PCR was run with 60 Vbeta primers and 13 Jbeta primers. Some clones are missing from TCRdb's copy, which holds only in-frame ones; the method was immunoSEQ multiplex PCR. Among roughly 190,000 clones, roughly 80% were seen once, and the ten largest hold about 2.4%. Study findings and constraints: High sensitivity and specificity were reportedly achieved when the classifier diagnosed cytomegalovirus status. As was reported, the HLA-A and HLA-B alleles of most subjects were accurately predicted from TCR beta sequences.

The clonotype originates from a woman aged 45-65 years in good health and CMV-seropositive. The sequenced sample consisted of PBMCs.

CDR3: CASSLLGTASGNTIYF. The DNA for the CDR3 is TGTGCCAGCAGTTTATTGGGGACAGCCTCTGGAAACACCATATATTTT. The chain couples TRBV28 to TRBJ1-3, with 7 bases fitting TRBD1. Germline V lookup: CDR1 MDHEN, CDR2 SYDVKM. The CDR3 runs to 16 residues. The V and J ends lost 1 base and 0 bases, in that order; junction bases with no gene match: 3.